The source of this T cell receptor (beta chain) is a study of shared clonotypes between healthy human individuals. Clones were sequenced by immunoSEQ multiplex PCR, and TCRdb holds only the in-frame ones, with some missing. Of roughly 1,800,000 clones in the sample, about 95% were seen once. CDR1 SGHRS and CDR2 YFSETQ come from the germline V gene. CDR3 length equals 14 residues. After removal of 5 bases from V and 10 bases from J, the junction contained 10 bases not matched to a gene. In the naive CD8 group, cells lacked CD45RO and were positively selected for CCR7, so terminally differentiated effector memory CD45RA+ cells were left out.

The sequenced sample consisted of naive CD8+ T cells sorted from blood. The rearrangement uses TRBV5-1 and TRBJ1-4; 8 bases fit TRBD1. This receptor was identified in a man aged 18-30 years in good health. The CDR3 is CASRWDRPEGKLFF. CDR3 bases: TGCGCCAGCAGGTGGGACAGGCCGGAGGGAAAACTGTTTTTT.